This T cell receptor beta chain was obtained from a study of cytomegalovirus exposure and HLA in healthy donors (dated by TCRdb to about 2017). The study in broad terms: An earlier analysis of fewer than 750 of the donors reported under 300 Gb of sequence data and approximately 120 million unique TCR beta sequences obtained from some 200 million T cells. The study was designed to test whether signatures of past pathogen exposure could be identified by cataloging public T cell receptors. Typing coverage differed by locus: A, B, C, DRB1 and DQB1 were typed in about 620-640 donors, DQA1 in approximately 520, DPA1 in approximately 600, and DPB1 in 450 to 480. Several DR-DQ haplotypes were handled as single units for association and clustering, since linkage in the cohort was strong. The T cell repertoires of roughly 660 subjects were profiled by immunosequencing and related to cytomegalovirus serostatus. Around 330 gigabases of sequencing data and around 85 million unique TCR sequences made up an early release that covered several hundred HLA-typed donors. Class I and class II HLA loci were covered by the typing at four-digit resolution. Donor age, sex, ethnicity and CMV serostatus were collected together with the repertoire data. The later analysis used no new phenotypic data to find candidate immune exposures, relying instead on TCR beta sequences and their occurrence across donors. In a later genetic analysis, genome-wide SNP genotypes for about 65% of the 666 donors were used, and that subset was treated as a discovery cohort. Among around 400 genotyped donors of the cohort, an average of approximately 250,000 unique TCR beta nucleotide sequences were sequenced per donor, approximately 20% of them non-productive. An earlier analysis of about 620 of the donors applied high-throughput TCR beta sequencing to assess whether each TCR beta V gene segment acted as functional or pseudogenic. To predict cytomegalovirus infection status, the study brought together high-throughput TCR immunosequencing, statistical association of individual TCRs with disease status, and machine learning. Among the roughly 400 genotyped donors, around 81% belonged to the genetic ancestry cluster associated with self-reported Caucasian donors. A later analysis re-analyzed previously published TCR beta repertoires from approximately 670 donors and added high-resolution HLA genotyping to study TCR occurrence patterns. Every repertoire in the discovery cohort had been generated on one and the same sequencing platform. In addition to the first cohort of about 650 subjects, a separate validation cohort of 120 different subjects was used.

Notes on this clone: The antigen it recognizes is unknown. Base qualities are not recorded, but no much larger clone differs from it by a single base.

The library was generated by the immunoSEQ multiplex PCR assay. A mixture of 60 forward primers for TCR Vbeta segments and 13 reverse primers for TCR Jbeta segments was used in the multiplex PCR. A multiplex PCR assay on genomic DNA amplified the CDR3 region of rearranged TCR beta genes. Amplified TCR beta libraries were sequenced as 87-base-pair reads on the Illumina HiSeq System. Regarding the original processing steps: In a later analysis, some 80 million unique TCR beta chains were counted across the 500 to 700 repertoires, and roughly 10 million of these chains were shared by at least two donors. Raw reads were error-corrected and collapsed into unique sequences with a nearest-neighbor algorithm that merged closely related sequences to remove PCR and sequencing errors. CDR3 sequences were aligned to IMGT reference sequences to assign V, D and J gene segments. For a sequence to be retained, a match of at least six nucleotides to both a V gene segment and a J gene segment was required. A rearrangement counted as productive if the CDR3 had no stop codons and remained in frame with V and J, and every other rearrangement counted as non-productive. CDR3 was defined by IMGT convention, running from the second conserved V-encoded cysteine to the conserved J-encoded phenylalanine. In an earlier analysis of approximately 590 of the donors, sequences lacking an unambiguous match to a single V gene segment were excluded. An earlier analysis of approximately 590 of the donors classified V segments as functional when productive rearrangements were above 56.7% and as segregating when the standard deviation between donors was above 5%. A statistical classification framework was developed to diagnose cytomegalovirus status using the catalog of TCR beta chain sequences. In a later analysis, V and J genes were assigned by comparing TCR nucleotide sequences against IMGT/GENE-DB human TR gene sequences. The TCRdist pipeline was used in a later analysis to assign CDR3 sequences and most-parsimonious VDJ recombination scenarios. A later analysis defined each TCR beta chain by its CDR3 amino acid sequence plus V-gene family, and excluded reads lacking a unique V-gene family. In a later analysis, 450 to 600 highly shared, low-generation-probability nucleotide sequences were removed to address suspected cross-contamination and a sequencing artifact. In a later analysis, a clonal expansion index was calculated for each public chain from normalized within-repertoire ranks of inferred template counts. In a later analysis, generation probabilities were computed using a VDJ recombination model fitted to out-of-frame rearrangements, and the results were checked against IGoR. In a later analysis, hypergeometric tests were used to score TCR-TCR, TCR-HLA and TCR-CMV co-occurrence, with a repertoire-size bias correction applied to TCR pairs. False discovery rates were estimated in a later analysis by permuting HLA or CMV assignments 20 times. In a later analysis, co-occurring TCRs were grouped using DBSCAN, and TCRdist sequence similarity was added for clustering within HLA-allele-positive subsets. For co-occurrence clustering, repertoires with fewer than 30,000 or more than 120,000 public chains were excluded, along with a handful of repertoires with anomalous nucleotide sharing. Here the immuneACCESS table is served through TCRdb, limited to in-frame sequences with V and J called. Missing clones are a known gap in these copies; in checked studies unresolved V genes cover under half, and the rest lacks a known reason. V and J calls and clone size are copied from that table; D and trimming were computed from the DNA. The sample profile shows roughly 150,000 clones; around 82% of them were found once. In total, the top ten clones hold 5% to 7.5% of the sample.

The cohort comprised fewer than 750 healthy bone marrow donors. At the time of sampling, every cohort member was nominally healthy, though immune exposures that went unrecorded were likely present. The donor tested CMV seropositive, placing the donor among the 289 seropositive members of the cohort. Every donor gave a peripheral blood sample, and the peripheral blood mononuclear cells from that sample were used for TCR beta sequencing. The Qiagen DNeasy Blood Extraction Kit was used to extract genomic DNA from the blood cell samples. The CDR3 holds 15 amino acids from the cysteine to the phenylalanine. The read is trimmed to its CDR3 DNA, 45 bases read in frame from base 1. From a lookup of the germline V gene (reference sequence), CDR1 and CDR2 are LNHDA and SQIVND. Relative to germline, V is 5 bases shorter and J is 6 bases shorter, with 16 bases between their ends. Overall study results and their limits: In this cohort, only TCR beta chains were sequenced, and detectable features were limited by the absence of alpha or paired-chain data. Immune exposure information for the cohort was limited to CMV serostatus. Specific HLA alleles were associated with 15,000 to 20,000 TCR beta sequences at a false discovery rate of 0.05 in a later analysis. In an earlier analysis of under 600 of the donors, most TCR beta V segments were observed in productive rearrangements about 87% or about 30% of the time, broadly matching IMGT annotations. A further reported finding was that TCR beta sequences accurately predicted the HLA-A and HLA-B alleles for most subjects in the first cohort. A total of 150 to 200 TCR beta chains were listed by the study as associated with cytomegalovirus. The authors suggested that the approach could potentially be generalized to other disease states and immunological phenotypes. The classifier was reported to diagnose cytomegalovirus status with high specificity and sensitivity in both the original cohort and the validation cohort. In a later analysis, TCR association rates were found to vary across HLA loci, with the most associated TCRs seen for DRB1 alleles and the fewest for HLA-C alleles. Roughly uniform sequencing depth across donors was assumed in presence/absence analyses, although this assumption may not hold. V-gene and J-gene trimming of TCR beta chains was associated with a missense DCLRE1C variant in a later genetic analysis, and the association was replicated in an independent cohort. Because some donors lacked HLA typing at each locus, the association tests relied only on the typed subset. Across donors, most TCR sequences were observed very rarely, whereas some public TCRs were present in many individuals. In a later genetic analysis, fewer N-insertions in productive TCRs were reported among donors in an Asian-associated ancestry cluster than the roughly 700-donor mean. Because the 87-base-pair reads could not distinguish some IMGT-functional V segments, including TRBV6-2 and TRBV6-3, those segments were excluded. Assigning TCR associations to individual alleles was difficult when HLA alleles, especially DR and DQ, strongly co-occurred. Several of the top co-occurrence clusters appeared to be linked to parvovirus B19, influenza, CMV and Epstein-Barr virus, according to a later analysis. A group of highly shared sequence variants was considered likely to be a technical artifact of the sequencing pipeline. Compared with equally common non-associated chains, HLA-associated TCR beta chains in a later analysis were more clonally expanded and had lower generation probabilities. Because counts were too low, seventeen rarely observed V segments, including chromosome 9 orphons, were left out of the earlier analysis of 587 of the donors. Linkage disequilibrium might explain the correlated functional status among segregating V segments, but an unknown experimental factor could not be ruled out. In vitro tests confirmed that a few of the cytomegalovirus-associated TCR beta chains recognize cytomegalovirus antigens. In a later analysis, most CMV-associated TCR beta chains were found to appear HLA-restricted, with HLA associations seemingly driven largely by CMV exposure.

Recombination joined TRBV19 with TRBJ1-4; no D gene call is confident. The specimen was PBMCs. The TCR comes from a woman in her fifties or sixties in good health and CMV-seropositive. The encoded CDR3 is CASSGSVRDDEKLFF. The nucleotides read TGTGCCAGTAGTGGGTCGGTGAGGGATGATGAAAAACTGTTTTTT. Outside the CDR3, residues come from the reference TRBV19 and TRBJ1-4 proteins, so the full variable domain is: DGGITQSPKYLFRKEGQNVTLSCEQNLNHDAMYWYRQDPGQGLRLIYYSQIVNDFQKGDIAEGYSVSREKKESFPLTVTSAQKNPTAFYLCASSGSVRDDEKLFFGSGTQLSVL.